The 15 T cell receptor beta chains below were found in one sample sequenced in a study of T cells in Graves' hyperthyroidism and ophthalmopathy. TCR beta CDR3 sequences were amplified from RNA transcripts. TCR CDR3 regions were first amplified by RT-PCR with HTBI primers. One entry per CDR3 protein results from TCRdb running MiXCR on the multiplex PCR reads. The sample records more than 300,000 distinct CDR3 sequences, around 20% being singletons. The sequencing sample was made of blood. The receptors come from a man younger than 35 with Graves' ophthalmopathy.

In the case of this clonotype: One junction end does not reproduce the germline sequence, and a read error may be involved. The chain links TRBV2 to TRBJ1-2, with 7 bases fitting TRBD1. The CDR3 runs 16 residues. CDR1 SNHLY and CDR2 FYNNEI come from the germline V gene. This chain's CDR3 is CASSPKGQATNYGCTF. As DNA, the CDR3 is TGTGCCAGCAGCCCCAAAGGACAGGCAACTAACTATGGCTGCACCTTC.

The V and J genes are TRBV7-3 and TRBJ2-2, with D possibly being TRBD1 or TRBD2 (5 bases each). CDR3 length: 14 residues. Germline lookup yields CDR1 SGHTA and CDR2 FQGTGA. V shed 0 bases and J shed 13 bases, with 15 bases lying between them. CDR3 in DNA: TGTGCCAGCAGCTTAACGTTCAGGGACCAGTTGCTGTTTTTT. It encodes CASSLTFRDQLLFF.

On this clonotype itself: At one of its ends the junction is not consistent with the germline gene, which may arise from a read error. The chain recombines TRBV7-2 with TRBJ2-3; no firm D call. The CDR3 is 16 amino acids. Germline lookup yields CDR1 SGHTA and CDR2 FQGNSA. The CDR3 region has the DNA TGTGCCGGCAGCTTATCTGGCGGATTAAGCACAGATACGCAGTATTTT. Amino acids: CAGSLSGGLSTDTQYF.

This clonotype was found many times. The chain couples TRBV3-1 to TRBJ2-3; D unclear. Trimming stripped 0 bases from V and 8 bases from J, with 12 bases between. Germline CDR1 reads LGHDT; CDR2 reads YNNKEL (reference sequence). The CDR3 covers 14 residues. The CDR3 spells CASSQDRAASTQYF. In DNA form, the CDR3 reads TGTGCCAGCAGCCAAGATCGGGCGGCGAGTACGCAGTATTTT.

This clonotype was seen only a few times. The chain couples TRBV10-2 to TRBJ2-7; D may be TRBD1 or TRBD2 (5 bases each). Germline values: CDR1 WSHSY, CDR2 SAAADI. The CDR3 is 13 residues long. Trimming removed 7 bases from V and 2 bases from J, with 12 bases in between. The CDR3: CASMRGTAYEQYF. The CDR3 DNA follows: TGCGCCAGCATGAGGGGTACGGCCTACGAGCAGTACTTC.

J is TRBJ2-3 and V is TRBV2, with 8 nucleotides matching TRBD2. Per the germline V gene, CDR1 is SNHLY and CDR2 is FYNNEI. V was pared by 7 bases and J by 1 base, with 10 bases of the junction left unmatched. This CDR3 is 16 amino acids long. In nucleotides, the CDR3 is TGTGCCAGCACGTGGCAGGCGGGAGGAGGCACAGATACGCAGTATTTT. Protein product: CASTWQAGGGTDTQYF. The whole variable domain, filled in from reference TRBV2 and TRBJ2-3, reads EPEVTQTPSHQVTQMGQEVILRCVPISNHLYFYWYRQILGQKVEFLVSFYNNEISEKSEIFDDQFSVERPDGSNFTLKIRSTKLEDSAMYFCASTWQAGGGTDTQYFGPGTRLTVL.

The rearrangement links TRBV7-9 to TRBJ1-1; TRBD1 matches 7 bases. This CDR3 has 14 residues. Losses at the gene ends were 7 bases for V and 0 bases for J; bases not matched to a gene: 5. From germline, CDR1 is SEHNR and CDR2 FQNEAQ (reference sequence). CDR3: CASTMGQLNTEAFF. CDR3 nucleotides: TGTGCCAGCACCATGGGACAGTTGAACACTGAAGCTTTCTTT.

In this sample, this clonotype turned up a few times. In DNA, the CDR3 is TGTGCCAGTAGTATAGGGTACCAGCCCCAGCATTTT. Translation: CASSIGYQPQHF. This chain connects TRBV19 to TRBJ1-5; D unresolved. Germline V gene lookup returns CDR1 LNHDA and CDR2 SQIVND (reference sequence). V shed 1 base and J shed 7 bases, with 5 bases lying between them. The CDR3 covers 12 residues.

The rearrangement joins TRBV20-1 to TRBJ2-1, with TRBD2 identical over 13 bases. The CDR3 totals 14 residues. After removal of 6 bases from V and 4 bases from J, the junction contained 3 bases not matched to a gene. Germline V CDR1 and CDR2: DFQATT, SNEGSKA (reference sequence). DNA for the CDR3: TGCAGTGCGAAGACTAGCGGGAGGTACAATGAGCAGTTCTTC. Translated: CSAKTSGRYNEQFF.

This clonotype was counted between two and nine times. This chain links TRBV24-1 with TRBJ1-1; TRBD1 aligns across 9 bases. The CDR3 covers 15 residues. V was pared by 3 bases and J by 0 bases, with 1 base of the junction left unmatched. The germline V gene has CDR1 KGHDR and CDR2 SFDVKD. CDR3 DNA sequence: TGTGCCACCAGTGATGGGACAGGGATGAACACTGAAGCTTTCTTT. Translation gives CATSDGTGMNTEAFF.

This clonotype was recorded many times. V is TRBV7-3 and J is TRBJ2-3; D may be TRBD1 or TRBD2 (5 bases each). The CDR3 covers 16 residues. Germline V CDR1 and CDR2: SGHTA, FQGTGA. V lost 1 base, J lost 5 bases, and 16 bases lay in between. CDR3 sequence reads: CASSLNPGTGGDTQYF. The CDR3 DNA reads as TGTGCCAGCAGCTTAAATCCGGGGACGGGTGGAGATACGCAGTATTTT. Variable domain in full (rest from reference TRBV7-3 and TRBJ2-3): GAGVSQTPSNKVTEKGKYVELRCDPISGHTALYWYRQSLGQGPEFLIYFQGTGAADDSGLPNDRFFAVRPEGSVSTLKIQRTERGDSAVYLCASSLNPGTGGDTQYFGPGTRLTVL.

This clonotype showed up many times. V and J are TRBV5-5 and TRBJ1-1, with TRBD1 as a possible D gene (5 bases). This CDR3 is 13 amino acids long. V lost 5 bases to trimming and J lost 11 bases, with 19 bases between them. The germline V gene has CDR1 SGHKS and CDR2 YYEKEE (reference sequence). The CDR3 loop reads CASREPGRPWAFF. The DNA of the CDR3 is TGTGCCAGCAGGGAACCGGGACGCCCGTGGGCTTTCTTT.

This chain uses TRBV5-1 with TRBJ2-1; 15 bases align to TRBD2. Germline assignment: CDR1 SGHRS and CDR2 YFSETQ. V was clipped by 1 base and J by 8 bases; unmatched bases: 10. The CDR3 is 18 residues long. This CDR3 is CASSLWGTSGGLAYEQFF. The DNA for the CDR3 is TGCGCCAGCAGCTTGTGGGGGACTAGCGGGGGGCTCGCCTATGAGCAGTTCTTC. Full variable domain (remainder filled in from reference TRBV5-1 and TRBJ2-1): KAGVTQTPRYLIKTRGQQVTLSCSPISGHRSVSWYQQTPGQGLQFLFEYFSETQRNKGNFPGRFSGRQFSNSRSEMNVSTLELGDSALYLCASSLWGTSGGLAYEQFFGPGTRLTVL.

This clonotype was seen at least ten times. The chain links TRBV6-1 to TRBJ1-5; TRBD1 matches at 8 bases. The CDR3 consists of 15 residues. Germline loops: CDR1 MNHNS, CDR2 SASEGT. V gave up 6 bases and J gave up 4 bases; unmatched junction bases: 8. The CDR3 loop reads CASRKGTGDNQPQHF. In DNA form, the CDR3 reads TGTGCCAGCAGGAAGGGGACAGGCGATAATCAGCCCCAGCATTTT.

The sample holds many counts of this clonotype. The V call is TRBV20-1, the J call TRBJ2-3; 7 bases match TRBD2. The V and J ends lost 3 bases and 1 base, in that order; junction bases with no gene match: 4. From germline, CDR1 is DFQATT and CDR2 SNEGSKA (reference sequence). The CDR3 extends over 14 amino acids. CDR3 loop: CSASGGKGTDTQYF. The CDR3 DNA is TGCAGTGCTAGCGGGGGGAAAGGCACAGATACGCAGTATTTT.